Given below is one TCR beta chain in context. The data were taken from a study of cytomegalovirus exposure and HLA in healthy donors. Sequencing was performed with immunoSEQ multiplex PCR; in TCRdb, only in-frame clones are kept and a portion is missing. The sample gives roughly 260,000 clones, around 90% of which show up once; roughly 0.4% is in the top ten. V was cut by 7 bases and J by 0 bases, with 10 bases left in between. Per germline, CDR1 MNHNS and CDR2 SASEGT. The CDR3 has 14 residues. The sample taken for sequencing was PBMCs. This chain joins TRBV6-1 and TRBJ1-5; D might be TRBD1 (5 bases). The source of this sequence is a woman in her late teens or twenties in good health and CMV-seronegative. The DNA for the CDR3 is TGTGCCAGCACCAGGACATATAGCAATCAGCCCCAGCATTTT. Its protein is CASTRTYSNQPQHF.